This TCR beta chain is drawn from a study of blood T cells in healthy people across ages. The table lists this clonotype with a few counts. The authors ran a second PCR of roughly 6 to 12 cycles using a sample-barcoded 5' primer and a J-beta primer mix. TCRdb re-called the 5' RACE reads with MiXCR, one entry per CDR3 protein. Of 650,000 to 1,000,000 distinct CDR3 sequences in the sample, around half were seen once. This CDR3 is built from 13 residues. The V and J ends lost 7 bases and 3 bases respectively, with 12 bases between them. This chain links TRBV12-3 or TRBV12-4 with TRBJ1-1; D may be TRBD1 (6 bases). The specimen was blood. This clonotype was obtained from a man older than 75 in good health. CDR3 sequence (DNA): TGTGCCAGCATCCCGGGGGGGCACACTGAAGCTTTCTTT. Protein product: CASIPGGHTEAFF.